These T cell receptor beta chains were read from a single sample in a study of Ad26.COV2.S vaccination and SARS-CoV-2 variants. Assay used: immunoSEQ multiplex PCR; TCRdb lists only in-frame clones, some missing. The sample records roughly 700,000 clones, roughly 90% being singletons. Sequences were derived from peripheral blood, sampled in a trial of Ad26.COV2.S vaccine versus placebo. The origin of the receptors is a person aged 18-65 years who received the Ad26.COV2.S COVID-19 vaccine or a placebo. Both conserved end residues are part of each CDR3. Fields, in order: J gene, clone size, V gene, D gene, CDR3 DNA, CDR3 protein. The D gene is left open where the match is weak. Clone size is not always given. Where it is, it says once, few, many or a class for expanded clones.

TRBJ1-4 | NA | TRBV9 | NA | TGTGCCAGCAGCGTAACCGACAATCCCCAAAAACTGTTTTTT | CASSVTDNPQKLFF
TRBJ2-1 | NA | TRBV7-4 | TRBD1 | TGTGCCAGCAGCTTAGCCAGGGGGACATACAATGAGCAGTTCTTC | CASSLARGTYNEQFF
TRBJ2-7 | NA | TRBV3-1/TRBV3-2 | NA | TGTGCCAGCAGCAGGGGGGTAGGGAGCGGCGAGCAGTACTTC | CASSRGVGSGEQYF
TRBJ2-1 | NA | TRBV7-7 | NA | TGTGCTAGCAGCTCTGGGGACTTTCCTCTAGGCACCTACAATGAGCAGTTCTTC | CASSSGDFPLGTYNEQFF
TRBJ2-2 | NA | TRBV6-6 | TRBD2 | TGTGCCAGCAGTAGCGGGAGCGGGTCGAACACCGGGGAGCTGTTTTTT | CASSSGSGSNTGELFF
TRBJ1-6 | few | TRBV2 | NA | TGTGCCAGCAGTGAAGCGCTTGTCTCTATAGGCTCACCCCTCCACTTT | CASSEALVSIGSPLHF
TRBJ1-2 | NA | TRBV7-2 | NA | TGTGCCAGCAGCTTATGGGGGGGACAAACTAACTATGGCTACACCTTC | CASSLWGGQTNYGYTF
TRBJ1-6 | NA | TRBV6-5 | NA | TGTGCCAGCAGCTCTGGACAGATAAATTCACCCCTCCACTTT | CASSSGQINSPLHF
TRBJ1-3 | NA | TRBV4-3 | NA | TGCGCCAGCAGCCAAGGCTACGGGCAGGCAGCTGGAAACACCATATATTTT | CASSQGYGQAAGNTIYF
TRBJ1-5 | NA | TRBV24-1 | NA | TGTGCCACCAGTGATTCAGGTCAGCCCCAGCATTTT | CATSDSGQPQHF
TRBJ2-1 | NA | TRBV19 | NA | TGTGCCAGTAGCTTGGACAACCCAACCTACAATGAGCAGTTCTTC | CASSLDNPTYNEQFF
TRBJ2-3 | once | TRBV24-1 | NA | TGTGCCACCAGCCCGGTTGGCACAGATACGCAGTATTTT | CATSPVGTDTQYF
TRBJ1-1 | NA | TRBV27 | NA | TGTGCCAGCAGCCCGTTGGCGGCGCCGAACACTGAAGCTTTCTTT | CASSPLAAPNTEAFF
TRBJ1-2 | NA | TRBV7-2 | TRBD1 | TGTGCCAGCAGCTTCGGACAGGCCGGGGGCTATGGCTACACCTTC | CASSFGQAGGYGYTF
TRBJ2-2 | NA | TRBV13 | TRBD1 | TGTGCCAGCAGCTTAGCTCCCGACAGGGTGAACACCGGGGAGCTGTTTTTT | CASSLAPDRVNTGELFF
TRBJ2-3 | NA | TRBV6-5 | TRBD2 | TGTGCCAGCGCTGGACTAGCGGGACGACAAGATACGCAGTATTTT | CASAGLAGRQDTQYF
TRBJ1-1 | NA | TRBV30 | TRBD1 | TGTGCCTGGGCGACAGGGGAAGGGATGAACACTGAAGCTTTCTTT | CAWATGEGMNTEAFF
TRBJ2-7 | NA | TRBV10-3 | NA | TGTGCCATCAGAAACAGGGATTACGAGCAGTACTTC | CAIRNRDYEQYF